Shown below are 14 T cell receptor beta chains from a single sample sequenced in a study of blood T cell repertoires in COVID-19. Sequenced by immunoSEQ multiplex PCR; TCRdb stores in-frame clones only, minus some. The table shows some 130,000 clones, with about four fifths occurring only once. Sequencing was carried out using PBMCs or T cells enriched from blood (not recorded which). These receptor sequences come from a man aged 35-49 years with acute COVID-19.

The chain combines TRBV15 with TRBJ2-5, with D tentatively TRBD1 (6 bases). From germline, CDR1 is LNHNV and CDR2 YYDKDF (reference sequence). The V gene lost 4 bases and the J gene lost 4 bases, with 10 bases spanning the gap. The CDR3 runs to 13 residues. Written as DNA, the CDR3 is TGTGCCACCAGCAAAGGGACAACAGAGACCCAGTACTTC. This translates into CATSKGTTETQYF.

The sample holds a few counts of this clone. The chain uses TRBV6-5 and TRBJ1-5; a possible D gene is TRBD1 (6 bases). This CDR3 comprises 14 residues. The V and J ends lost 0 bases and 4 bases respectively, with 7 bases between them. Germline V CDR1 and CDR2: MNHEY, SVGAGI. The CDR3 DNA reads TGTGCCAGCAGTTACTCCGGACAGAATCAGCCCCAGCATTTT. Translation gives CASSYSGQNQPQHF.

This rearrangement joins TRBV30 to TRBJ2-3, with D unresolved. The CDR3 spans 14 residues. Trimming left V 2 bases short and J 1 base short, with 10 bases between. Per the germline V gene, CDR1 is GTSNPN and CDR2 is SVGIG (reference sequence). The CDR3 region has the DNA TGTGCCTGGAGTCCTTCCCCCCGCACAGATACGCAGTATTTT. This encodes CAWSPSPRTDTQYF.

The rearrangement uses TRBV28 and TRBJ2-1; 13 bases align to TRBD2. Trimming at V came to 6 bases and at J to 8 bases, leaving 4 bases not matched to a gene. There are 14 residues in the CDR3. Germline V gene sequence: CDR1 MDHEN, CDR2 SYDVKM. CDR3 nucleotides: TGTGCCAGCAGGGGACTAGCGGGGAGGTATGAGCAGTTCTTC. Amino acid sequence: CASRGLAGRYEQFF.

CDR3 sequence (DNA): TGTGCCAGCAGCCCCGACAGGGGGGAAGTCGGCTACACCTTC. As protein: CASSPDRGEVGYTF. The chain uses TRBV7-2 and TRBJ1-2, with TRBD1 identical over 9 bases. Germline assignment: CDR1 SGHTA and CDR2 FQGNSA. V trimming: 5 bases; J trimming: 8 bases; junction bases outside the gene matches: 9. The CDR3 extends over 14 amino acids.

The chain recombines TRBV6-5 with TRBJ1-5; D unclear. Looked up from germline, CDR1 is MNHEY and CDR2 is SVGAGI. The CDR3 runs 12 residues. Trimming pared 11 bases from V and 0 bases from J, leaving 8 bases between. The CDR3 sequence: CASGNSNQPQHF. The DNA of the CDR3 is TGTGCCTCGGGAAATAGCAATCAGCCCCAGCATTTT.

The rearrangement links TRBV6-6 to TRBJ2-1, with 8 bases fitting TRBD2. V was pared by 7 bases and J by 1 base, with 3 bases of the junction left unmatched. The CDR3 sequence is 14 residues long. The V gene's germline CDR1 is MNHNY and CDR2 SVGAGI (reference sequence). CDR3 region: CASTTGGSYNEQFF. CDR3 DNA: TGTGCCAGCACCACGGGGGGGTCCTACAATGAGCAGTTCTTC.

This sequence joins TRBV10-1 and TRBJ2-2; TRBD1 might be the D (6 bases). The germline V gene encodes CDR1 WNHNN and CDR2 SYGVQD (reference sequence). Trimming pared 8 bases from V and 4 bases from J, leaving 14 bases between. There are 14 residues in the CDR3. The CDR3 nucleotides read TGCGCCAGCGCCGGACAGCCATTCACCGGGGAGCTGTTTTTT. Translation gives CASAGQPFTGELFF.

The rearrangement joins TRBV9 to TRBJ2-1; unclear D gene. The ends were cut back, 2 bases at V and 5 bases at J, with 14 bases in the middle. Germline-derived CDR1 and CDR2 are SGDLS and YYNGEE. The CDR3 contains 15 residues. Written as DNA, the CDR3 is TGTGCCAGCAGCGTTGGCTCGCTCTTCGACAATGAGCAGTTCTTC. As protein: CASSVGSLFDNEQFF. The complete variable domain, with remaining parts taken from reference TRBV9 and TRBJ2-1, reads DSGVTQTPKHLITATGQRVTLRCSPRSGDLSVYWYQQSLDQGLQFLIQYYNGEERAKGNILERFSAQQFPDLHSELNLSSLELGDSALYFCASSVGSLFDNEQFFGPGTRLTVL.

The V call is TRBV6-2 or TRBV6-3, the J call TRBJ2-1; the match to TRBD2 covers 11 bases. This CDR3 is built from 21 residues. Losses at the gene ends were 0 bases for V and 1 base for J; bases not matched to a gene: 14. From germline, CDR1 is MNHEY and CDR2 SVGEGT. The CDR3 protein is CASSYSSRVAGGQKSYNEQFF. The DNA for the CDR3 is TGTGCCAGCAGTTACTCGAGTAGGGTAGCGGGAGGGCAAAAATCCTACAATGAGCAGTTCTTC.

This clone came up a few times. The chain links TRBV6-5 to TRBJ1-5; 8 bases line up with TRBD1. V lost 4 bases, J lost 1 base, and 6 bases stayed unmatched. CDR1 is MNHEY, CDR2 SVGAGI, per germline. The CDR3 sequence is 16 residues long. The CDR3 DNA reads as TGTGCCAGCAGTTTACCCAGGGGGCTAAGCAATCAGCCCCAGCATTTT. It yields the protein CASSLPRGLSNQPQHF.

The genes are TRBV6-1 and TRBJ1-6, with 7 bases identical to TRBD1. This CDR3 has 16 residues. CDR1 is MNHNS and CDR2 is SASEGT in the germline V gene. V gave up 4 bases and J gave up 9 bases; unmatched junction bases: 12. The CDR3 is CASSVGTDQVSSPLHF. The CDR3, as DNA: TGTGCCAGCAGTGTTGGGACAGACCAAGTGTCTTCACCCCTCCACTTT.

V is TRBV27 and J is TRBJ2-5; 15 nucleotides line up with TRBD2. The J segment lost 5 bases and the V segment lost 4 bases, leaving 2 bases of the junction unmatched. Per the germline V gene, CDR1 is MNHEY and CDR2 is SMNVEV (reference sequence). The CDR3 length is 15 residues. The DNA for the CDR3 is TGTGCCAGCAGTTGGACTAGCGGGAGGGGGGAGACCCAGTACTTC. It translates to CASSWTSGRGETQYF.

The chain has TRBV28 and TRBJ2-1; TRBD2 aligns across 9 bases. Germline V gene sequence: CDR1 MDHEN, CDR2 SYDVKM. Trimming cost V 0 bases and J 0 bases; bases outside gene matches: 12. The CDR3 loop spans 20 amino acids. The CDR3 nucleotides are TGTGCCAGCAGTTTATGGCGGGAGGGCCTTACAACTCGCTCCTACAATGAGCAGTTCTTC. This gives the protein CASSLWREGLTTRSYNEQFF.